This is a list of T cell receptor beta chains from one sample in a study of CXCR4 blockade with PD-1 therapy in pancreatic cancer. The repertoire was sequenced with immunoSEQ multiplex PCR; TCRdb's copy has only in-frame clones and lacks some. The sample holds 15,000 or so clones; around 70% are singletons and the top ten take around 6.3%. The sample consisted of tumor tissue. The receptors here all came from a human donor with pancreatic ductal adenocarcinoma. CDR3s include the opening cysteine and the closing phenylalanine or tryptophan. The D gene is left open where the match is weak. Expanded clones are given a class, and other clones once, few, many or no size at all.

clone_size: once; d_call: TRBD1; v_call: TRBV19; j_call: TRBJ2-5; cdr3_nt: TGTGCCAGTAGGGGACAGGGGGCCGGCGAGACCCAGTACTTC; cdr3_aa: CASRGQGAGETQYF
clone_size: .; d_call: TRBD2; v_call: TRBV18; j_call: TRBJ2-7; cdr3_nt: TGTGCCAGCTCACCGTGGACTAGCGCGGGCGAGCAGTACTTC; cdr3_aa: CASSPWTSAGEQYF
clone_size: few; d_call: TRBD1; v_call: TRBV6-8; j_call: TRBJ2-5; cdr3_nt: TGTGCCAGCAGGTCTACAGGGGGCGGAAGAGAGACCCAGTACTTC; cdr3_aa: CASRSTGGGRETQYF
clone_size: .; d_call: TRBD2; v_call: TRBV15; j_call: TRBJ2-1; cdr3_nt: TGTGCCACCAGCGGACTAGGAGAGTACAATGAGCAGTTCTTC; cdr3_aa: CATSGLGEYNEQFF
clone_size: .; d_call: TRBD1; v_call: TRBV19; j_call: TRBJ2-1; cdr3_nt: TGTGCCAGTAGGATAGACAGGGGATGGGATGAGCAGTTCTTC; cdr3_aa: CASRIDRGWDEQFF
clone_size: .; d_call: TRBD2; v_call: TRBV19; j_call: TRBJ2-7; cdr3_nt: TGTGCCAGTAGTATGCTAGCGGGACGCTCTTACGAGCAGTACTTC; cdr3_aa: CASSMLAGRSYEQYF
clone_size: .; d_call: TRBD1; v_call: TRBV18; j_call: TRBJ1-6; cdr3_nt: TGTGCCAGCTCACCACGGGGACAGCAGATCATTAATTCACCCCTCCACTTT; cdr3_aa: CASSPRGQQIINSPLHF
clone_size: few; d_call: .; v_call: TRBV6-8; j_call: TRBJ1-5; cdr3_nt: TGTGCCAGCAGTTTGTCAGGGCTGAGCAATCAGCCCCAGCATTTT; cdr3_aa: CASSLSGLSNQPQHF
clone_size: .; d_call: TRBD1; v_call: TRBV5-1; j_call: TRBJ1-1; cdr3_nt: TGCGCCAGCAGCATTCCGACAGGGGACACTGAAGCTTTCTTT; cdr3_aa: CASSIPTGDTEAFF
clone_size: .; d_call: TRBD2; v_call: TRBV6-7; j_call: TRBJ2-2; cdr3_nt: TGTGCCAGCAGTTACTCGGGAGCGGGGGACGTGAACACCGGGGAGCTGTTTTTT; cdr3_aa: CASSYSGAGDVNTGELFF
clone_size: .; d_call: TRBD1; v_call: TRBV28; j_call: TRBJ1-3; cdr3_nt: TGTGCCAGCAGTCGACAGGGTTCGGGAAACACCATATATTTT; cdr3_aa: CASSRQGSGNTIYF
clone_size: .; d_call: TRBD1; v_call: TRBV19; j_call: TRBJ2-6; cdr3_nt: TGTGCCAGTAGTGTCGCGATGACAGGGACCGACTCTGGGGCCAACGTCCTGACTTTC; cdr3_aa: CASSVAMTGTDSGANVLTF
clone_size: .; d_call: .; v_call: TRBV29-1; j_call: TRBJ2-2; cdr3_nt: TGCAGCGTTGAAGAGGGTCCGCGTACCGGGGAGCTGTTTTTT; cdr3_aa: CSVEEGPRTGELFF
clone_size: large; d_call: .; v_call: TRBV18; j_call: TRBJ2-5; cdr3_nt: TGTGCCAGCTCACCCCTTTCGGGCCAAGAGACCCAGTACTTC; cdr3_aa: CASSPLSGQETQYF
clone_size: few; d_call: .; v_call: TRBV18; j_call: TRBJ2-7; cdr3_nt: TGTGCCAGCTCACCTGGCGGGATCCACGAGCAGTACTTC; cdr3_aa: CASSPGGIHEQYF
clone_size: .; d_call: .; v_call: TRBV28; j_call: TRBJ2-5; cdr3_nt: TGTGCCAGCTCAAAGGGGGGGAGGGTGGAGACCCAGTACTTC; cdr3_aa: CASSKGGRVETQYF
clone_size: .; d_call: .; v_call: TRBV28; j_call: TRBJ1-1; cdr3_nt: TGTGCCAGCAGTTTAAGATGGGGCAGTGAAGCTTTCTTT; cdr3_aa: CASSLRWGSEAFF
clone_size: .; d_call: .; v_call: TRBV15; j_call: TRBJ1-4; cdr3_nt: TGTGCCACCAGCAGACGGGTCTCTGCGAATGAAAAACTGTTTTTT; cdr3_aa: CATSRRVSANEKLFF
clone_size: .; d_call: TRBD2; v_call: TRBV11-1; j_call: TRBJ2-2; cdr3_nt: TGTGCCAGCAGCTTTAGCAGGGAGGGCGGGGAGCTGTTTTTT; cdr3_aa: CASSFSREGGELFF
clone_size: few; d_call: .; v_call: TRBV7-5; j_call: TRBJ2-3; cdr3_nt: TGTGCCAGCAGCTTAGACCCCGGGGGGATCACAGATACGCAGTATTTT; cdr3_aa: CASSLDPGGITDTQYF
clone_size: .; d_call: .; v_call: TRBV6-8; j_call: TRBJ2-4; cdr3_nt: TGTGCCAGCAGTTTTAACAGGGTAACCAAAAACATTCAGTACTTC; cdr3_aa: CASSFNRVTKNIQYF
clone_size: .; d_call: .; v_call: TRBV15; j_call: TRBJ2-2; cdr3_nt: TGTGCCACCAGCAGAGATAAGTCCCTTAGGGCCGCGAACACCGGGGAGCTGTTTTTT; cdr3_aa: CATSRDKSLRAANTGELFF
clone_size: .; d_call: .; v_call: TRBV19; j_call: TRBJ2-3; cdr3_nt: TGTGCCAGTAGTATAGTGTCAGGGTTCGCAGATACGCAGTATTTT; cdr3_aa: CASSIVSGFADTQYF
clone_size: .; d_call: TRBD2; v_call: TRBV29-1; j_call: TRBJ2-1; cdr3_nt: TGCAGCGTGAAGCGGGAGGGTGCTCCTCCCAACAATGAGCAGTTCTTC; cdr3_aa: CSVKREGAPPNNEQFF
clone_size: .; d_call: .; v_call: TRBV30; j_call: TRBJ1-5; cdr3_nt: TGTGCCTGGACGGACAATAGCAATCAGCCCCAGCATTTT; cdr3_aa: CAWTDNSNQPQHF
clone_size: .; d_call: .; v_call: TRBV9; j_call: TRBJ2-3; cdr3_nt: TGTGCCAGCAGTGAGAGGGAAGTCTGGGCAGATACGCAGTATTTT; cdr3_aa: CASSEREVWADTQYF
clone_size: .; d_call: .; v_call: TRBV6-8; j_call: TRBJ2-7; cdr3_nt: TGTGCCAGTGCGGGACAGTTCAGCTCCTACGAGCAGTACTTC; cdr3_aa: CASAGQFSSYEQYF
clone_size: once; d_call: .; v_call: TRBV6-8; j_call: TRBJ2-1; cdr3_nt: TGTGCCAGCATGTGGACCCCAGGGGCTCCCGAGCAGTTCTTC; cdr3_aa: CASMWTPGAPEQFF
clone_size: few; d_call: .; v_call: TRBV6-8; j_call: TRBJ2-5; cdr3_nt: TGTGCCAGCAGTTACAGCCCAGAGGGGTTGGAGACCCAGTACTTC; cdr3_aa: CASSYSPEGLETQYF